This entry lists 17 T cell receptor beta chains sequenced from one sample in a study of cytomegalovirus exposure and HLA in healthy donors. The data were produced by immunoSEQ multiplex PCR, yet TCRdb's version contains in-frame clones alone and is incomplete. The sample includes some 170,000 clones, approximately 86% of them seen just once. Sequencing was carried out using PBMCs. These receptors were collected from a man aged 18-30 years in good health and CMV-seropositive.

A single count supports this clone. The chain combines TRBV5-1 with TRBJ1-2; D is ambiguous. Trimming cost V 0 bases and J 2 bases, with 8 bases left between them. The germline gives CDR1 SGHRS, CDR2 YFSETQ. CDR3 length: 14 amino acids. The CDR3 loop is CASSLESPNYGYTF. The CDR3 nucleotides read TGCGCCAGCAGCTTGGAGAGCCCCAACTATGGCTACACCTTC.

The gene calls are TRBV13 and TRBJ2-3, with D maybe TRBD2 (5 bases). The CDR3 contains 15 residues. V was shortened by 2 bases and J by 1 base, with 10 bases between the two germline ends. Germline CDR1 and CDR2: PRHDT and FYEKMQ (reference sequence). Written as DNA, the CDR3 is TGTGCCAGCAGCTTATCCGGACTCGGCACAGATACGCAGTATTTT. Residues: CASSLSGLGTDTQYF.

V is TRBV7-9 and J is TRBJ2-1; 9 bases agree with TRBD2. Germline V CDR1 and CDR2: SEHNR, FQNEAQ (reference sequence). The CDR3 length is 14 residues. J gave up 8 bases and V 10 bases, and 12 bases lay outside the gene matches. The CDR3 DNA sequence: TGTGCCATCCTCGGGGGACTAGCTTCCCATGAGCAGTTCTTC. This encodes CAILGGLASHEQFF.

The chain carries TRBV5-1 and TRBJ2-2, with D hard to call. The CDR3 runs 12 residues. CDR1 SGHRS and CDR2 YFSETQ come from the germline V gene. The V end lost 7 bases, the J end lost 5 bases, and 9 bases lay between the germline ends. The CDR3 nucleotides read TGCGCCAGCCACGAGAGGACCGGGGAGCTGTTTTTT. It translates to CASHERTGELFF.

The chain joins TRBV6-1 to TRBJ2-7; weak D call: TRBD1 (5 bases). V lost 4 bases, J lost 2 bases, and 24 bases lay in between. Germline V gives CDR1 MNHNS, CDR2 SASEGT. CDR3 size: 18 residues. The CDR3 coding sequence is TGTGCCAGCAGTGTCCCGCTGGAAATAGGGGATTTTACCTACGAGCAGTACTTC. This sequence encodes CASSVPLEIGDFTYEQYF.

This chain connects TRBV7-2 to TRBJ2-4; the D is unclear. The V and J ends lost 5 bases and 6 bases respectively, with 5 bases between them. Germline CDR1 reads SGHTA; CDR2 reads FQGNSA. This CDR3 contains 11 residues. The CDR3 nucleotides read TGTGCCAGCAGCGTCCGAAACATTCAGTACTTC. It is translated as CASSVRNIQYF.

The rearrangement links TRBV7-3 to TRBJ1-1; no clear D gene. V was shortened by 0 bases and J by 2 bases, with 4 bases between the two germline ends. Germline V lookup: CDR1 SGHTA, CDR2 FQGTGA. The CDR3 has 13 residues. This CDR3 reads CASSLTLNTEAFF. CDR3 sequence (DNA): TGTGCCAGCAGCTTAACCTTAAACACTGAAGCTTTCTTT.

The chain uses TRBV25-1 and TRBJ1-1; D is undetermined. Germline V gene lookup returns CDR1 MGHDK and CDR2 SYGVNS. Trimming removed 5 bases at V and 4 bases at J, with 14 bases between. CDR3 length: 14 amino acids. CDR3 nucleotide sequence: TGTGCCAGCAGTAAACCCGGAGAGGCCACTGAAGCTTTCTTT. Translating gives CASSKPGEATEAFF.

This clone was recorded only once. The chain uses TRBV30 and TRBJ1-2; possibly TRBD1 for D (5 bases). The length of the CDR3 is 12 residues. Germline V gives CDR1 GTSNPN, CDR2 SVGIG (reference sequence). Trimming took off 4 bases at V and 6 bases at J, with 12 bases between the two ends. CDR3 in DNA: TGTGCCTGGACCCCCGGGGGTCATGGCTACACCTTC. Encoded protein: CAWTPGGHGYTF.

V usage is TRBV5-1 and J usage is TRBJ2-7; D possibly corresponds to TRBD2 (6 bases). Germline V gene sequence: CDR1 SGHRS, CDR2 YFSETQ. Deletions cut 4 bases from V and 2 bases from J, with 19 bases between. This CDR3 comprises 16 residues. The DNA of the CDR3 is TGCGCCAGCAGCCAGCCGGGAGTGGGGAAGACCTACGAGCAGTACTTC. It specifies CASSQPGVGKTYEQYF.

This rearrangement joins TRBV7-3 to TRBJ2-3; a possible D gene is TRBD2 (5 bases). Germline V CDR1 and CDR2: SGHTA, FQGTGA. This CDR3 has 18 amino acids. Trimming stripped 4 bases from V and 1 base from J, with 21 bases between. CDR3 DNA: TGTGCCAGCAGCTCCCAAAACCCGTGGCGGGCCGGCACAGATACGCAGTATTTT. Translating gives CASSSQNPWRAGTDTQYF.

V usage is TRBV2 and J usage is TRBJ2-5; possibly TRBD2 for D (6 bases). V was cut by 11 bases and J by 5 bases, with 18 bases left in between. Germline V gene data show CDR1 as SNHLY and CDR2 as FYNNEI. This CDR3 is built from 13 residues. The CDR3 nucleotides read TGTGCCTGCCCCGGAGGGAGGCGGGAGACCCAGTACTTC. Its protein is CACPGGRRETQYF.

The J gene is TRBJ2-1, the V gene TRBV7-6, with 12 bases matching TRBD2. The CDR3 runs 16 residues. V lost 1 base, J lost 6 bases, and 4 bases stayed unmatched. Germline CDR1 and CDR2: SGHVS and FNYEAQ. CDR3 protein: CASSLELAGGSNEQFF. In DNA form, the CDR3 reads TGTGCCAGCAGCTTAGAACTAGCGGGAGGTTCCAATGAGCAGTTCTTC.

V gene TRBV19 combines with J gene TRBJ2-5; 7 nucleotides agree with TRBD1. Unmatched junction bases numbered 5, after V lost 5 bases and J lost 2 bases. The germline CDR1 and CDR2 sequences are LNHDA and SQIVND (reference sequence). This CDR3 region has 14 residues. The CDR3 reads CASSRRQGQETQYF. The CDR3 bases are TGTGCCAGTAGTCGTAGACAGGGACAAGAGACCCAGTACTTC.

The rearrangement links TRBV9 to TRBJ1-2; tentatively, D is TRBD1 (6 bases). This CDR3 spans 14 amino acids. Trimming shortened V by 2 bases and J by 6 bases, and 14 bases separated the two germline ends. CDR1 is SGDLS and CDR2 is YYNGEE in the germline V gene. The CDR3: CASSVATGSHGYTF. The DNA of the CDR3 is TGTGCCAGCAGCGTGGCTACAGGGAGTCATGGCTACACCTTC. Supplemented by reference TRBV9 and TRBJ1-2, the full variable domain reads DSGVTQTPKHLITATGQRVTLRCSPRSGDLSVYWYQQSLDQGLQFLIQYYNGEERAKGNILERFSAQQFPDLHSELNLSSLELGDSALYFCASSVATGSHGYTFGSGTRLTVV.

CDR3 in DNA: TGTGCCAGACGACAGGGTATGGCTGAAGCTTTCTTT. It yields the protein CARRQGMAEAFF. This chain connects TRBV2 to TRBJ1-1; TRBD1 matches at 7 bases. This CDR3 comprises 12 residues. CDR1 SNHLY and CDR2 FYNNEI come from the germline V gene. J lost 6 bases, V lost 9 bases, and 7 bases had no gene match.

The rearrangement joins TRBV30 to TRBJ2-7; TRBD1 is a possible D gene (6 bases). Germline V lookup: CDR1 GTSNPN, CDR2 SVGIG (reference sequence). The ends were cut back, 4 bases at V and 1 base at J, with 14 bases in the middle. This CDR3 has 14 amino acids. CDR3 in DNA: TGTGCCTGGAACCACGGGACACCATCCTACGAGCAGTACTTC. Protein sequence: CAWNHGTPSYEQYF.